What follows are 19 T cell receptor beta chains derived from one specimen sequenced in a study of shared clonotypes between healthy human individuals. TCRdb keeps only in-frame clones here, not all; method: immunoSEQ multiplex PCR. The sample contains over a million clones, 75% to 85% of which appear only once. Material for sequencing was memory CD4+ T cells from PBMCs. This sample's subset: CD45RA-negative fraction. The source is a man aged 18 to 30 in good health. Some clones in this sample may be carry-over from other donors' samples.

This chain uses TRBV9 with TRBJ2-1, with D possibly matching TRBD1 (6 bases). Germline V gives CDR1 SGDLS, CDR2 YYNGEE. CDR3 length equals 15 residues. Trimming removed 3 bases at V and 7 bases at J, with 17 bases between. CDR3 DNA sequence: TGTGCCAGCAGCGGCAGGGGAGAAGGATGGAATGAGCAGTTCTTC. Translating it yields CASSGRGEGWNEQFF.

This chain links TRBV27 with TRBJ2-3, with TRBD1 identical over 7 bases. The CDR3 is 14 amino acids. Per germline, CDR1 MNHEY and CDR2 SMNVEV (reference sequence). Germline trimming cut 8 bases from V and 3 bases from J; bases unmatched to any gene: 8. The DNA of the CDR3 is TGTGCCAGCTGTCGACAGGGAAGAACAGATACGCAGTATTTT. Encoded protein: CASCRQGRTDTQYF.

The chain combines TRBV30 with TRBJ2-2; the D gene is possibly TRBD2 (5 bases). Trimming removed 0 bases at V and 6 bases at J, with 20 bases between. The CDR3 has 17 residues. Germline CDR1 GTSNPN, CDR2 SVGIG (reference sequence). CDR3 nucleotides: TGTGCCTGGAGTGTACGTCGGGGAATGGGGTACGCCGGGGAGCTGTTTTTT. It specifies CAWSVRRGMGYAGELFF.

The chain joins TRBV7-9 to TRBJ2-1; 9 bases are shared with TRBD2. In germline, CDR1 is SEHNR, CDR2 FQNEAQ (reference sequence). V shed 5 bases and J 7 bases; nucleotides not matched to a gene: 9. CDR3 length equals 15 residues. CDR3 protein: CASSPGGTSLNEQFF. The CDR3 nucleotides are TGTGCCAGCAGCCCAGGGGGGACTAGCTTAAATGAGCAGTTCTTC.

The chain employs TRBV30 and TRBJ1-1; a weak D match, TRBD1 (5 bases). The CDR3 totals 13 residues. Germline lookup yields CDR1 GTSNPN and CDR2 SVGIG (reference sequence). V dropped 5 bases and J dropped 6 bases, with 16 bases sitting between them. The CDR3, as DNA: TGTGCCTGGGGAGACAGCGGGAGAGCTGAAGCTTTCTTT. It specifies CAWGDSGRAEAFF.

The CDR3 region is CASRSRNGWGLAGVPNEQFF. The CDR3 DNA sequence: TGTGCCAGCAGGTCCCGCAACGGGTGGGGACTAGCGGGAGTTCCCAATGAGCAGTTCTTC. The V gene is TRBV27, the J gene TRBJ2-1; 14 nucleotides match TRBD2. This CDR3 has 20 amino acids. The V segment lost 6 bases and the J segment 6 bases; nucleotides outside the gene matches: 19. Germline V gives CDR1 MNHEY, CDR2 SMNVEV (reference sequence).

This clone occurred a few times. This sample also contains other DNA sequences that code for the same CDR3. The J gene is TRBJ1-3, the V gene TRBV4-1; tentative D call: TRBD1 (5 bases). Trimming removed 4 bases from V and 0 bases from J, with 10 bases in between. In germline, CDR1 is MGHRA, CDR2 YSYEKL. This CDR3 has 15 amino acids. DNA for the CDR3: TGCGCCAGCAGCCCACAGGCCCACTCTGGAAACACCATATATTTT. Protein: CASSPQAHSGNTIYF.

This rearrangement joins TRBV6-7 to TRBJ1-3, with 8 bases that match TRBD1. TRBV6-7 falls under the ORF class, with uncertain function. V was clipped by 0 bases and J by 3 bases; unmatched bases: 7. This CDR3 has 17 residues. The CDR3 DNA reads as TGTGCCAGCAGTTACTCGATGTGGGACAGGCTTGGAAACACCATATATTTT. Its protein is CASSYSMWDRLGNTIYF.

The DNA for the CDR3 is TGCGCCAGCCGCAGGGGCGCGGGGGAGACCCAGTACTTC. This gives the protein CASRRGAGETQYF. The genes are TRBV5-1 and TRBJ2-5; D possibly uses TRBD1 or TRBD2 (6 bases each). The CDR3 is made up of 13 amino acids. The germline V and J ends were trimmed by 7 bases and 5 bases, with 15 bases remaining between them. Germline V gene sequence: CDR1 SGHRS, CDR2 YFSETQ.

This clone was observed a single time. This rearrangement joins TRBV28 to TRBJ2-7; unclear D gene. Germline assignment: CDR1 MDHEN and CDR2 SYDVKM. V was shortened by 3 bases and J by 5 bases, with 8 bases between the two germline ends. The CDR3 contains 12 residues. The CDR3 DNA reads TGTGCCAGCAGTTTCCGTGCTCACGAGCAGTACTTC. Protein sequence: CASSFRAHEQYF.

This clone was seen only a few times. The J gene is TRBJ2-7, the V gene TRBV10-3; D is unclear. This CDR3 region has 15 residues. Germline CDR1 is ENHRY and CDR2 is SYGVKD. Trimming pared 3 bases from V and 0 bases from J, leaving 12 bases between. CDR3 DNA: TGTGCCATCAGTGAATCGCAGGTGAGCTCCTACGAGCAGTACTTC. Protein product: CAISESQVSSYEQYF.

Only one count was recorded for this clone. The V and J genes are TRBV7-3 and TRBJ1-2; 8 nucleotides agree with TRBD1. CDR1 and CDR2 (germline): SGHTA, FQGTGA. Losses at the gene ends were 1 base for V and 7 bases for J; bases not matched to a gene: 2. The length of the CDR3 is 13 residues. CDR3 sequence reads: CASSLMQGAGYTF. Written as DNA, the CDR3 is TGTGCCAGCAGCTTAATGCAGGGGGCTGGCTACACCTTC.

The rearrangement links TRBV7-2 to TRBJ2-6; a weak D match, TRBD1 (6 bases). This CDR3 is built from 19 residues. Germline CDR1 SGHTA, CDR2 FQGNSA. The V end lost 1 base, the J end lost 0 bases, and 16 bases lay between the germline ends. The CDR3 region has the DNA TGTGCCAGCAGCTTAGTGTCGGCAGGGGCCCTCTCTGGGGCCAACGTCCTGACTTTC. Its protein product is CASSLVSAGALSGANVLTF.

CDR3 amino acids: CAISESQASYGYTF. CDR3 coding DNA: TGTGCCATCAGTGAGTCGCAGGCCAGCTATGGCTACACCTTC. The chain recombines TRBV10-3 with TRBJ1-2; D ambiguous. Germline V CDR1 and CDR2: ENHRY, SYGVKD. V lost 0 bases and J 4 bases, leaving 9 bases between the germline ends. The CDR3 runs 14 residues.

The chain is built from TRBV7-2 and TRBJ2-1; D is possibly TRBD2 (6 bases). The V end lost 7 bases, the J end lost 1 base, and 14 bases lay between the germline ends. Germline V gene sequence: CDR1 SGHTA, CDR2 FQGNSA. This CDR3 has 15 residues. Here the CDR3 reads CASTSGTGSYNEQFF. DNA for the CDR3: TGTGCCAGCACCTCCGGGACTGGATCCTACAATGAGCAGTTCTTC.

The chain uses TRBV7-9 and TRBJ1-3; possibly TRBD1 for D (5 bases). With 2 bases removed from V and 0 bases from J, the gap between germline ends came to 14 bases. The CDR3 has 17 residues. Germline V CDR1 and CDR2: SEHNR, FQNEAQ (reference sequence). The CDR3 DNA follows: TGTGCCAGCAGCTTATGGGGCGGTAAAAACTCTGGAAACACCATATATTTT. This codes for CASSLWGGKNSGNTIYF.

The chain is built from TRBV6-1 and TRBJ1-4; D is ambiguous. The CDR3 is made up of 15 amino acids. V was shortened by 7 bases and J by 0 bases, with 12 bases between the two germline ends. Germline V lookup: CDR1 MNHNS, CDR2 SASEGT. The CDR3 sequence is CASTVNTATNEKLFF. Here the CDR3 DNA reads TGTGCCAGCACCGTGAACACCGCAACTAATGAAAAACTGTTTTTT.

As DNA, the CDR3 is TGTGCCAGCAGCACCCCTAGCGGGAGGTATTCAGATACGCAGTATTTT. Its protein is CASSTPSGRYSDTQYF. V is TRBV11-1 and J is TRBJ2-3, with 11 nucleotides matching TRBD2. V lost 5 bases, J lost 4 bases, and 8 bases stayed unmatched. The CDR3 has 16 amino acids. From germline, CDR1 is SGHAT and CDR2 FQDESV (reference sequence).

As regards this clone: This sequence is one base from a far larger clone and is likely a read error. This chain connects TRBV5-1 to TRBJ2-7; 12 bases agree with TRBD1. With V trimmed by 4 bases and J by 9 bases, 8 bases remained unmatched. The CDR3 covers 14 residues. Germline V gene data show CDR1 as SGHRS and CDR2 as YFSETQ. The CDR3 bases are TGCGCCAGCAGCGTGGGACAGGGGGCAGGCGTGCAGTACTTC. Translation gives CASSVGQGAGVQYF.